These 21 T cell receptor beta chains were all obtained from the same sample, sequenced in a study of cytomegalovirus exposure and HLA in healthy donors. PCR primers comprised 60 Vbeta and 13 Jbeta primers. Only in-frame clones appear in the TCRdb table, and some are missing; sequencing was by immunoSEQ multiplex PCR. The sample includes 150,000 to 200,000 clones, more than 75% of them seen just once. Sequencing was performed on PBMCs. Source of these receptors: a woman under 40 in good health and CMV-seropositive.

The rearrangement links TRBV10-3 to TRBJ2-1; TRBD2 is a possible D gene (6 bases). Germline CDR1 is ENHRY and CDR2 is SYGVKD. The V end lost 1 base, the J end lost 8 bases, and 12 bases lay between the germline ends. CDR3 length equals 14 residues. The CDR3 DNA sequence: TGTGCCATCAGTGAGTTAGGAGGGATCGATGAGCAGTTCTTC. The encoded protein is CAISELGGIDEQFF.

The chain links TRBV7-9 to TRBJ1-1; D gene uncertain. CDR1 is SEHNR, CDR2 FQNEAQ, per germline (reference sequence). The CDR3 is 15 residues long. The V end lost 2 bases, the J end lost 0 bases, and 10 bases lay between the germline ends. The CDR3 coding sequence is TGTGCCAGCAGCTTACTTCCCGCGGTGAACACTGAAGCTTTCTTT. This gives the protein CASSLLPAVNTEAFF.

The CDR3 DNA follows: TGTGCCAGCAGCCTTGGGACTGGCTACAATGAGCAGTTCTTC. Amino acid sequence: CASSLGTGYNEQFF. The chain combines TRBV7-3 with TRBJ2-1; the D gene is possibly TRBD2 (6 bases). Germline V gives CDR1 SGHTA, CDR2 FQGTGA. V shed 5 bases and J shed 3 bases, with 11 bases lying between them. The CDR3 length is 14 residues.

The chain combines TRBV7-8 with TRBJ1-2; possible D gene TRBD1, 6 bases. CDR3 size: 15 residues. The germline V gene encodes CDR1 SGHVS and CDR2 FQNEAQ. V lost 6 bases and J lost 6, with 20 bases in between. In nucleotides, the CDR3 is TGTGCCAGCAGTTTTTTTGCCCGGGGGGCGGATGGCTACACCTTC. Its translation: CASSFFARGADGYTF.

A single count supports this clone. V gene TRBV15 combines with J gene TRBJ2-5; D remains unclear. Germline V gene sequence: CDR1 LNHNV, CDR2 YYDKDF (reference sequence). The CDR3 runs 14 residues. V was pared by 0 bases and J by 5 bases, with 10 bases between. The CDR3 loop is CATSRDASLETQYF. CDR3 sequence (DNA): TGTGCCACCAGCAGAGATGCTAGTTTGGAGACCCAGTACTTC.

This rearrangement joins TRBV7-9 to TRBJ2-1; a weak D match, TRBD1 (6 bases). Germline assignment: CDR1 SEHNR and CDR2 FQNEAQ (reference sequence). Deletions cut 5 bases from V and 6 bases from J, with 14 bases between. The CDR3 consists of 14 residues. The CDR3 is CASSQNRDRNEQFF. The CDR3 DNA sequence: TGTGCCAGCAGCCAAAACAGGGATCGCAATGAGCAGTTCTTC. Looking up the rest from reference TRBV7-9 and TRBJ2-1 gives the full variable domain: DTGVSQNPRHKITKRGQNVTFRCDPISEHNRLYWYRQTLGQGPEFLTYFQNEAQLEKSRLLSDRFSAERPKGSFSTLEIQRTEQGDSAMYLCASSQNRDRNEQFFGPGTRLTVL.

The V call is TRBV5-1, the J call TRBJ1-1, with a weak D call TRBD1 (5 bases). This CDR3 comprises 14 residues. The V gene lost 2 bases and the J gene lost 4 bases, with 12 bases spanning the gap. CDR1 and CDR2 (germline): SGHRS, YFSETQ. CDR3 nucleotide sequence: TGCGCCAGCAGCTTAGGAGGGGAAGTCACTGAAGCTTTCTTT. Its translation is CASSLGGEVTEAFF.

The rearrangement uses TRBV7-2 and TRBJ1-6; maybe TRBD1 (6 bases). The V gene's germline CDR1 is SGHTA and CDR2 FQGNSA. Trimming took off 4 bases at V and 7 bases at J, with 14 bases between the two ends. There are 15 residues in the CDR3. CDR3 protein: CASSSPTGENSPLHF. The CDR3 DNA follows: TGTGCCAGCAGCTCGCCGACAGGAGAGAATTCACCCCTCCACTTT.

V usage is TRBV28 and J usage is TRBJ2-2; the D gene is possibly TRBD2 (6 bases). The CDR3 runs to 13 residues. Germline V gives CDR1 MDHEN, CDR2 SYDVKM. V was clipped by 8 bases and J by 6 bases, with 13 bases between them. CDR3: CASRTGVAGELFF. The DNA for the CDR3 is TGTGCCAGCCGTACGGGAGTGGCCGGGGAGCTGTTTTTT.

The chain employs TRBV5-4 and TRBJ2-1; 8 nucleotides match TRBD2. There are 16 residues in the CDR3. Germline CDR1 and CDR2: SGHNT and YYREEE (reference sequence). Trimming cost V 4 bases and J 0 bases; bases outside gene matches: 6. The CDR3 spells CASSRYSGNSYNEQFF. The DNA of the CDR3 is TGTGCCAGCAGCCGATATAGCGGGAACTCCTACAATGAGCAGTTCTTC.

The CDR3 sequence is CASSVQATSTDTQYF. CDR3 bases: TGTGCCAGCAGCGTTCAGGCTACTAGCACAGATACGCAGTATTTT. The rearrangement uses TRBV9 and TRBJ2-3; D not certain. Germline V gene lookup returns CDR1 SGDLS and CDR2 YYNGEE. This CDR3 contains 15 residues. V shed 2 bases and J shed 0 bases, with 10 bases lying between them.

V and J are TRBV11-2 and TRBJ2-1; TRBD2 matches at 7 bases. The CDR3 consists of 13 residues. The germline CDR1 and CDR2 sequences are SGHAT and FQNNGV. With V trimmed by 5 bases and J by 10 bases, 8 bases remained unmatched. The CDR3 reads CASSRSGGEEQFF. The CDR3, as DNA: TGTGCCAGCAGCCGTTCGGGGGGAGAGGAGCAGTTCTTC.

The chain joins TRBV19 to TRBJ2-2; D gene unclear. The germline CDR1 and CDR2 sequences are LNHDA and SQIVND (reference sequence). Deletions cut 7 bases from V and 0 bases from J, with 6 bases between. CDR3 length: 13 amino acids. CDR3 in DNA: TGTGCCAGTATGCAGACGAACACCGGGGAGCTGTTTTTT. Amino acids: CASMQTNTGELFF.

The chain is built from TRBV10-3 and TRBJ2-7; a weak D match, TRBD1 (5 bases). V dropped 10 bases and J dropped 3 bases, with 16 bases sitting between them. The CDR3 has 13 residues. Germline CDR1 is ENHRY and CDR2 is SYGVKD. The CDR3 DNA reads as TGTGCCAACACCAAGGGGCAGGGCTACGAGCAGTACTTC. It yields the protein CANTKGQGYEQYF.

This clone has only a few counts. This chain connects TRBV19 to TRBJ2-2; 8 bases map to TRBD2. With V trimmed by 5 bases and J by 3 bases, 11 bases remained unmatched. CDR1 is LNHDA and CDR2 is SQIVND in the germline V gene (reference sequence). This CDR3 has 17 residues. The CDR3 DNA reads as TGTGCCAGTAGTTCGCTCGAGCGGGGGCCTCACACCGGGGAGCTGTTTTTT. Residues: CASSSLERGPHTGELFF. Full variable domain (rest looked up from reference TRBV19 and TRBJ2-2): DGGITQSPKYLFRKEGQNVTLSCEQNLNHDAMYWYRQDPGQGLRLIYYSQIVNDFQKGDIAEGYSVSREKKESFPLTVTSAQKNPTAFYLCASSSLERGPHTGELFFGEGSRLTVL.

This clone appeared a few times. This chain uses TRBV6-5 with TRBJ1-4; TRBD1 is a possible D gene (5 bases). The CDR3 runs 15 residues. V lost 8 bases and J 0 bases, leaving 13 bases between the germline ends. Germline values: CDR1 MNHEY, CDR2 SVGAGI. CDR3 nucleotide sequence: TGTGCCAGCTCAAATACAGGACCAACTAATGAAAAACTGTTTTTT. This gives the protein CASSNTGPTNEKLFF.

The rearrangement uses TRBV27 and TRBJ1-5, with a tentative D call TRBD1 (5 bases). V gave up 2 bases and J gave up 4 bases, with 15 bases separating them. Germline CDR1 and CDR2: MNHEY and SMNVEV (reference sequence). CDR3 length: 16 residues. The CDR3 protein is CASSLRGPLVNQPQHF. The CDR3, as DNA: TGTGCCAGCAGTTTAAGGGGCCCCCTCGTTAATCAGCCCCAGCATTTT.

J is TRBJ2-3 and V is TRBV7-9; 8 bases match TRBD2. Trimming removed 5 bases from V and 3 bases from J; junction bases left unmatched: 7. CDR1 SEHNR and CDR2 FQNEAQ come from the germline V gene (reference sequence). This CDR3 comprises 15 residues. CDR3 DNA: TGTGCCAGCAGCCCGAACGGGGGGGTAACAGATACGCAGTATTTT. Amino acid sequence: CASSPNGGVTDTQYF. Drawing the rest from reference TRBV7-9 and TRBJ2-3, the complete variable domain is DTGVSQNPRHKITKRGQNVTFRCDPISEHNRLYWYRQTLGQGPEFLTYFQNEAQLEKSRLLSDRFSAERPKGSFSTLEIQRTEQGDSAMYLCASSPNGGVTDTQYFGPGTRLTVL.

V usage is TRBV21-1 and J usage is TRBJ2-7; TRBD1 is taken as the D call from the table, unchecked against the DNA. TRBV21-1 is a pseudogene segment. The CDR3 has 17 amino acids. The CDR3 bases are TGTGCCAGCAGCAAAAGCCCCTGGGACAGCTTCTCCTACGAGCAGTACTTC. Residues: CASSKSPWDSFSYEQYF.

The gene calls are TRBV11-3 and TRBJ2-1; D is perhaps TRBD2 (6 bases). V shed 0 bases and J shed 1 base, with 7 bases lying between them. Germline values: CDR1 SGHNT, CDR2 YENEEA. CDR3 length equals 15 residues. This chain's CDR3 is CASSLEGGSYNEQFF. CDR3 DNA sequence: TGTGCCAGCAGCTTAGAGGGGGGATCCTACAATGAGCAGTTCTTC.

This clone was observed a few times. V usage is TRBV28 and J usage is TRBJ1-1, with TRBD1 matching 7 bases. The CDR3 runs to 17 residues. Germline V lookup: CDR1 MDHEN, CDR2 SYDVKM. V gave up 6 bases and J gave up 0 bases; unmatched junction bases: 13. The CDR3 DNA reads as TGTGCCAGCAGCTCAAAGGGACAGCACCTTGTGAACACTGAAGCTTTCTTT. Translating it yields CASSSKGQHLVNTEAFF.